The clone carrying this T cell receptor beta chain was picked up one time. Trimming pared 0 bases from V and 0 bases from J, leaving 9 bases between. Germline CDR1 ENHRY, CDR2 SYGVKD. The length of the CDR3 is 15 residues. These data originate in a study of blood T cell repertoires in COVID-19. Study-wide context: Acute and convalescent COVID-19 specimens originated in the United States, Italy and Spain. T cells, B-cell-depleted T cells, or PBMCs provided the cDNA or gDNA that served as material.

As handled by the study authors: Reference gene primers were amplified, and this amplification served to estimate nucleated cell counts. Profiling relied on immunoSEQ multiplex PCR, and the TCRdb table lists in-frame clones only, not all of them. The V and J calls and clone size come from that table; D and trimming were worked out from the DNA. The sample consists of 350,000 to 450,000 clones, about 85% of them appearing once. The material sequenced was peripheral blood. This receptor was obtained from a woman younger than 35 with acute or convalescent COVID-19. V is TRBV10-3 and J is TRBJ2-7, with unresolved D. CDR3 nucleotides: TGTGCCATCAGTGAGTCGCTAGTGAGCTCCTACGAGCAGTACTTC. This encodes CAISESLVSSYEQYF.